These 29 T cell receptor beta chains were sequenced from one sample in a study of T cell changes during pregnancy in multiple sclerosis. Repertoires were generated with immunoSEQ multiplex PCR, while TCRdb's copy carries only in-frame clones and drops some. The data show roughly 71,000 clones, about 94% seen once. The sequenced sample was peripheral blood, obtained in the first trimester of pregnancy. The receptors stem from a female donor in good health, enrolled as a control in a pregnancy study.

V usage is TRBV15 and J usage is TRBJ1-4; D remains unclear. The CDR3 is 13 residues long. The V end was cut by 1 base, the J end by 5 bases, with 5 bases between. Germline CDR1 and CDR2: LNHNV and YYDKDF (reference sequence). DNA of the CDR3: TGTGCCACCAGCAGAGGCCTAAATGAAAAACTGTTTTTT. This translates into CATSRGLNEKLFF.

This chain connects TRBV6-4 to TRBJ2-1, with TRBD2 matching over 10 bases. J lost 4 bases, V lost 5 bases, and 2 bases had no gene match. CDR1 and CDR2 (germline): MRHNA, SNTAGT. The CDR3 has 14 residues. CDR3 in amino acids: CASSLLAGYNEQFF. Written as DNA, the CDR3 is TGTGCCAGCAGTTTACTAGCGGGGTACAATGAGCAGTTCTTC.

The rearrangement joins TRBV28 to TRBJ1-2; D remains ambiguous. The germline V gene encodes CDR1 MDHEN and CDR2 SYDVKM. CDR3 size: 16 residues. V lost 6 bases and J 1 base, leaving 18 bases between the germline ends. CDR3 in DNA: TGTGCCAGCAGCACCGAACTTCTCCTGTTTAACTATGGCTACACCTTC. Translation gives CASSTELLLFNYGYTF.

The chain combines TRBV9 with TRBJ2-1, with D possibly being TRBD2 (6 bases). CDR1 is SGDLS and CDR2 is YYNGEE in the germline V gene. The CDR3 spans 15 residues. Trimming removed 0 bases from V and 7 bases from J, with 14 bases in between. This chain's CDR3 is CASSVALAKVNEQFF. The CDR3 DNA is TGTGCCAGCAGCGTAGCACTAGCTAAAGTAAATGAGCAGTTCTTC.

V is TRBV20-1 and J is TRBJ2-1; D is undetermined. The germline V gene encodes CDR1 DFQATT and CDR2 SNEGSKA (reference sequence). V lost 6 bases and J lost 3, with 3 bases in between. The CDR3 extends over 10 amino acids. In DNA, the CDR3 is TGCAGTGCCCTCTACAATGAGCAGTTCTTC. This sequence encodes CSALYNEQFF.

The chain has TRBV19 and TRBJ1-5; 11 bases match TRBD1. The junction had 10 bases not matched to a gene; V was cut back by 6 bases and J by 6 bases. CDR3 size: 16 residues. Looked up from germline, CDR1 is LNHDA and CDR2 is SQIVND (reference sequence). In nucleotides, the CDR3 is TGTGCCAGTAGCCCCCGGACAGGGGGCTCCAGTCAGCCCCAGCATTTT. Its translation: CASSPRTGGSSQPQHF.

As DNA, the CDR3 is TGTGCCAGCAGAGCAGGGGTCCGGAACACCGGGGAGCTGTTTTTT. It encodes CASRAGVRNTGELFF. The V call is TRBV27, the J call TRBJ2-2; D perhaps matches TRBD1 (6 bases). V gave up 6 bases and J gave up 1 base, with 12 bases separating them. The CDR3 consists of 15 residues. Germline lookup yields CDR1 MNHEY and CDR2 SMNVEV (reference sequence).

This CDR3 reads CASSRGRQPNTEAFF. The CDR3 nucleotides read TGTGCCAGCAGCAGAGGTAGGCAGCCGAACACTGAAGCTTTCTTT. The chain joins TRBV7-2 to TRBJ1-1; D call uncertain. Deletions cut 5 bases from V and 1 base from J, with 14 bases between. The germline CDR1 and CDR2 sequences are SGHTA and FQGNSA. The CDR3 covers 15 residues.

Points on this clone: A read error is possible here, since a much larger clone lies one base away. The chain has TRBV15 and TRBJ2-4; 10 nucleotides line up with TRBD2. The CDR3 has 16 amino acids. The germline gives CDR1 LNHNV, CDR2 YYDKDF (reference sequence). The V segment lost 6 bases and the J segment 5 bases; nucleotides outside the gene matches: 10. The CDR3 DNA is TGTGCCACCAGGTTTAGAAAAGCGGGAGGGCAAAACATTCAGTACTTC. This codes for CATRFRKAGGQNIQYF.

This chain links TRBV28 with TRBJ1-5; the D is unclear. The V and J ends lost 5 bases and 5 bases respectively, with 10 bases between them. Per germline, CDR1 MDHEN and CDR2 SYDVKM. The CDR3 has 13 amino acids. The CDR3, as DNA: TGTGCCAGCAGTGACGGCGGCCATCAGCCCCAGCATTTT. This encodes CASSDGGHQPQHF.

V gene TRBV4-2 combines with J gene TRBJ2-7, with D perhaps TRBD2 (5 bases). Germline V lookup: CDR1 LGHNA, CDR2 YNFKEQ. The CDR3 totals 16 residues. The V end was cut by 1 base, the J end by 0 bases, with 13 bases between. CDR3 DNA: TGTGCCAGCAGCCAAGGGCGAGGGCTGAGCTCCTACGAGCAGTACTTC. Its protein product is CASSQGRGLSSYEQYF.

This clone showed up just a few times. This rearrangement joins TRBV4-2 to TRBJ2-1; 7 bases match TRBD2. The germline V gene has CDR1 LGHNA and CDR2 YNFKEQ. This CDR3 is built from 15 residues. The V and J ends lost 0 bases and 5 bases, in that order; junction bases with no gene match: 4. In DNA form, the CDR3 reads TGTGCCAGCAGCCAAGATTTAAGCGGGAACAATGAGCAGTTCTTC. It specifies CASSQDLSGNNEQFF.

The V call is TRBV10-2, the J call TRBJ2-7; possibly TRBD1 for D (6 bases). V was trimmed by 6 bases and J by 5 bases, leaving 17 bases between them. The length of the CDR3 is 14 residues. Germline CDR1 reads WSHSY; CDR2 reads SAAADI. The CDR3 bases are TGCGCCAGCAGCGGAAACAGGGTAAGGAACGAGCAGTACTTC. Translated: CASSGNRVRNEQYF.

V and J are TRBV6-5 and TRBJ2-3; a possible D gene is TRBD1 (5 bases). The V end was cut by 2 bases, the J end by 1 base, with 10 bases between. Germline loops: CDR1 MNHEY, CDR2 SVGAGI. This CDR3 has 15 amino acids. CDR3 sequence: CASSYHQGCTDTQYF. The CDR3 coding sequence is TGTGCCAGCAGTTACCATCAGGGATGCACAGATACGCAGTATTTT.

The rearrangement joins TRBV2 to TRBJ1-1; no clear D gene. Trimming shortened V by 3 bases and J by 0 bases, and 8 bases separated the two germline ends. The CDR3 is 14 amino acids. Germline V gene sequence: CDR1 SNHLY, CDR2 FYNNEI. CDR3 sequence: CASSDRIMNTEAFF. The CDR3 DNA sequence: TGTGCCAGCAGTGACAGGATCATGAACACTGAAGCTTTCTTT. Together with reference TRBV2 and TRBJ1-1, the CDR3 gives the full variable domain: EPEVTQTPSHQVTQMGQEVILRCVPISNHLYFYWYRQILGQKVEFLVSFYNNEISEKSEIFDDQFSVERPDGSNFTLKIRSTKLEDSAMYFCASSDRIMNTEAFFGQGTRLTVV.

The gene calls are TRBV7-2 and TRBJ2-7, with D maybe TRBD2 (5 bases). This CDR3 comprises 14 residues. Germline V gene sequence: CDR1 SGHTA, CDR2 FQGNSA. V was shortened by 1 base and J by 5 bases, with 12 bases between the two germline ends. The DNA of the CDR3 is TGTGCCAGCAGCTTAGTCGGGATAATTAACGAGCAGTACTTC. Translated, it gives CASSLVGIINEQYF.

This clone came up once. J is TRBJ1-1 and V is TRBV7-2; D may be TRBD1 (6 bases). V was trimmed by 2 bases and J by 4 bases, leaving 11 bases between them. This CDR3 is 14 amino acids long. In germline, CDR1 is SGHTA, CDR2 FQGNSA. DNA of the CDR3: TGTGCCAGCAGCTTAACAGGGAGGGTCACTGAAGCTTTCTTT. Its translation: CASSLTGRVTEAFF.

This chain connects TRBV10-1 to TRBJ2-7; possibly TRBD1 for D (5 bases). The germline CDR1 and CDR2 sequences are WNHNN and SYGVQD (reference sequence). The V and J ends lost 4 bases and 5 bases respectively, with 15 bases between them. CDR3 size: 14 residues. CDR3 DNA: TGCGCCAGCAGTGGCTACCCCAGGGTCCACGAGCAGTACTTC. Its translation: CASSGYPRVHEQYF.

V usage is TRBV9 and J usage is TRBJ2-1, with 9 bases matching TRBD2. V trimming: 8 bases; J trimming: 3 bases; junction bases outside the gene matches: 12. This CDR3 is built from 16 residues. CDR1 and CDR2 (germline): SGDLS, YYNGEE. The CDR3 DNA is TGTGCCAGTAGACCGGGGGCGGGAGGGGACTACAATGAGCAGTTCTTC. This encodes CASRPGAGGDYNEQFF.

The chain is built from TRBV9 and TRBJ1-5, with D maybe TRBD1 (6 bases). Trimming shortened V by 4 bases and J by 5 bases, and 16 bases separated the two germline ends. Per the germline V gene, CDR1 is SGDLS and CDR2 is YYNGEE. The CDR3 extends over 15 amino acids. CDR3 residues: CASSPGGGGYQPQHF. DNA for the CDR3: TGTGCCAGCAGCCCGGGGGGAGGGGGTTATCAGCCCCAGCATTTT. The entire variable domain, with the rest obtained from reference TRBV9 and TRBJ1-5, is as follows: DSGVTQTPKHLITATGQRVTLRCSPRSGDLSVYWYQQSLDQGLQFLIQYYNGEERAKGNILERFSAQQFPDLHSELNLSSLELGDSALYFCASSPGGGGYQPQHFGDGTRLSIL.

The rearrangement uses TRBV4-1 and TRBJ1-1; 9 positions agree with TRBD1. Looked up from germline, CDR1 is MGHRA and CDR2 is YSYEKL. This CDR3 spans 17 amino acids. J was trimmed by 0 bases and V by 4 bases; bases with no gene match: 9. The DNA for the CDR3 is TGCGCCAGCAGCCCAAGACAGGGGGAGGGGATGAACACTGAAGCTTTCTTT. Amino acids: CASSPRQGEGMNTEAFF.

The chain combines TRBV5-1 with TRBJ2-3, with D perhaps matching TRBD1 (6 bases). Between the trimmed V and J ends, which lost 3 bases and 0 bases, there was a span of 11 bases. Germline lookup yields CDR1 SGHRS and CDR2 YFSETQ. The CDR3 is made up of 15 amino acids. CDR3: CASSSDRTSTDTQYF. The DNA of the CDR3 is TGCGCCAGCAGCTCAGACAGGACTAGCACAGATACGCAGTATTTT.

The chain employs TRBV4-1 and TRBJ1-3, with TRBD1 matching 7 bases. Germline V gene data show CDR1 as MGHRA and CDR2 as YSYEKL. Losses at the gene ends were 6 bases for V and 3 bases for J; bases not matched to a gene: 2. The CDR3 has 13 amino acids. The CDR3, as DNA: TGCGCCAGCAGATCAGGGGGTGGAAACACCATATATTTT. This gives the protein CASRSGGGNTIYF.

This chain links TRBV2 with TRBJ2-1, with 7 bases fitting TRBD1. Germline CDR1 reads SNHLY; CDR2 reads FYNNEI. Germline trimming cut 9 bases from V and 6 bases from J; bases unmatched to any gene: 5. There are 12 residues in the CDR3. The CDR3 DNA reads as TGTGCCAGTACCGGGACAGCCAATGAGCAGTTCTTC. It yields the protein CASTGTANEQFF.

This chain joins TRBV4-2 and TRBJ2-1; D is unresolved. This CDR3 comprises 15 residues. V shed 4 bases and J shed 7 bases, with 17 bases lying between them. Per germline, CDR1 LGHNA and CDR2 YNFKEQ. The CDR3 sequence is CASSPSTRFNNEQFF. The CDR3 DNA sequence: TGTGCCAGCAGCCCTTCGACAAGGTTCAATAATGAGCAGTTCTTC.

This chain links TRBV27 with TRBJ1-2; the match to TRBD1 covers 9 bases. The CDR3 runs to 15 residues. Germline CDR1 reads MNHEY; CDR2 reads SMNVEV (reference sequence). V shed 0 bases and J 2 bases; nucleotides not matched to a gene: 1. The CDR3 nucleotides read TGTGCCAGCAGTTTATCGACAGGGGGGAACTATGGCTACACCTTC. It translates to CASSLSTGGNYGYTF.

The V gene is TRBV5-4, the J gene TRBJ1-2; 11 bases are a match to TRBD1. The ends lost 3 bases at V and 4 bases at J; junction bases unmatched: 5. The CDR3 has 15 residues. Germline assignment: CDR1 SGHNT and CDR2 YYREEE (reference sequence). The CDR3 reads CASSWDRGIGYGYTF. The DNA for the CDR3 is TGTGCCAGCAGCTGGGACAGGGGGATAGGCTATGGCTACACCTTC.

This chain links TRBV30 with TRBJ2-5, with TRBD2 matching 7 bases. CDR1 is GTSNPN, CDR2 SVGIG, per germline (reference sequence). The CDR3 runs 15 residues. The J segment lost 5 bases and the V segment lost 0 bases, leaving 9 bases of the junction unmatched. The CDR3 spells CAWSVGAGVWETQYF. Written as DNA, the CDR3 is TGTGCCTGGAGTGTAGGGGCGGGAGTTTGGGAGACCCAGTACTTC. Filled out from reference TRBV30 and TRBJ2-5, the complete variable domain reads SQTIHQWPATLVQPVGSPLSLECTVEGTSNPNLYWYRQAAGRGLQLLFYSVGIGQISSEVPQNLSASRPQDRQFILSSKKLLLSDSGFYLCAWSVGAGVWETQYFGPGTRLLVL.

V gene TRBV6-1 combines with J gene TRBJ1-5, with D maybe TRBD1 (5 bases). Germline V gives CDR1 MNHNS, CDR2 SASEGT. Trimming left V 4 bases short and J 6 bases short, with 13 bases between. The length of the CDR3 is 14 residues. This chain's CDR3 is CASSGSGFVQPQHF. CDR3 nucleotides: TGTGCCAGCAGTGGATCAGGGTTTGTTCAGCCCCAGCATTTT.